This TCR beta chain was sequenced for a study of T cell responses to AZD1222 COVID-19 vaccine. Overall study results and limits: No repertoire was sampled before or during the peak T cell response, only after it. Researchers report vaccine-associated CD4 TCRs spanning spike, with dominance at 160-218 and 743-854. Mostly white British, mostly female donors; authors suggested clonal diversity may be underestimated.

Of note for this clone: Its antigen is currently unknown.

Libraries were prepared by immunoSEQ multiplex PCR; TCRdb keeps only in-frame clonotypes and omits some of them. Of 65,000 to 90,000 clones in the sample, 75% to 90% were seen once. This CDR3 contains 11 residues. V gave up 6 bases and J gave up 5 bases, with 4 bases separating them. This chain connects TRBV12-3 or TRBV12-4 to TRBJ2-2; the D is unclear. The sequencing used peripheral blood, collected 28 days after the second AZD1222 dose. This TCR was sampled from an adult who received the AZD1222 COVID-19 vaccine. CDR3 residues: CASRRTGELFF. The CDR3 nucleotides are TGTGCCAGCAGAAGGACCGGGGAGCTGTTTTTT.